A single sample is the source of the 22 T cell receptor beta chains below, sequenced in a study of blood T cell repertoires in COVID-19. The repertoire was sequenced with immunoSEQ multiplex PCR; TCRdb's copy has only in-frame clones and lacks some. There are approximately 210,000 clones in the sample; approximately 82% occur only once, and roughly 8% lies in the top ten. The sample comprised peripheral blood. The receptors derive from a woman in her 50s with acute or convalescent COVID-19.

CDR3 sequence: CASSEFRQATNEKLFF. CDR3 in DNA: TGTGCCAGCAGTGAATTTAGGCAGGCAACTAATGAAAAACTGTTTTTT. This chain joins TRBV6-1 and TRBJ1-4; no definite D call. V was trimmed by 2 bases and J by 0 bases, leaving 10 bases between them. The CDR3 contains 16 residues. Germline CDR1 is MNHNS and CDR2 is SASEGT.

The chain combines TRBV27 with TRBJ2-7, with 10 bases identical to TRBD2. The germline V gene encodes CDR1 MNHEY and CDR2 SMNVEV (reference sequence). The CDR3 loop spans 15 amino acids. V trimming: 3 bases; J trimming: 4 bases; junction bases outside the gene matches: 6. DNA for the CDR3: TGTGCCAGCAGTTTCCTGGCTAGCGGGAGTTACGAGCAGTACTTC. It codes for CASSFLASGSYEQYF.

This chain links TRBV19 with TRBJ2-1, with 10 nucleotides matching TRBD2. The CDR3 is 16 amino acids. The trim removed 1 base at V and 8 bases at J, leaving 8 bases unmatched. Germline CDR1 and CDR2: LNHDA and SQIVND (reference sequence). CDR3 nucleotides: TGTGCCAGTAGTATAGCTGAGCTAGCGGGAGTCGATGAGCAGTTCTTC. This codes for CASSIAELAGVDEQFF. The variable domain in full, completed from reference TRBV19 and TRBJ2-1, reads DGGITQSPKYLFRKEGQNVTLSCEQNLNHDAMYWYRQDPGQGLRLIYYSQIVNDFQKGDIAEGYSVSREKKESFPLTVTSAQKNPTAFYLCASSIAELAGVDEQFFGPGTRLTVL.

The chain is built from TRBV9 and TRBJ1-4; the D is unclear. Germline V gives CDR1 SGDLS, CDR2 YYNGEE. The CDR3 is made up of 15 amino acids. Trimming removed 5 bases from V and 3 bases from J, with 14 bases in between. The CDR3 DNA reads TGTGCCAGCAGTCAGGACCCCGGGGCTAATGAAAAACTGTTTTTT. Its protein is CASSQDPGANEKLFF. Filled out from reference TRBV9 and TRBJ1-4, the complete variable domain reads DSGVTQTPKHLITATGQRVTLRCSPRSGDLSVYWYQQSLDQGLQFLIQYYNGEERAKGNILERFSAQQFPDLHSELNLSSLELGDSALYFCASSQDPGANEKLFFGSGTQLSVL.

The chain is built from TRBV5-1 and TRBJ2-1, with TRBD2 matching 16 bases. V lost 2 bases, J lost 7 bases, and 6 bases stayed unmatched. This CDR3 contains 17 residues. CDR1 SGHRS and CDR2 YFSETQ come from the germline V gene. CDR3 in amino acids: CASSFRPGLAGGNEQFF. CDR3 sequence (DNA): TGCGCCAGCAGCTTCCGTCCGGGACTAGCGGGAGGGAATGAGCAGTTCTTC.

CDR3 in amino acids: CASRGTPGNTIYF. Written as DNA, the CDR3 is TGTGCCAGCAGAGGGACACCTGGAAACACCATATATTTT. The genes are TRBV9 and TRBJ1-3; possible D gene TRBD1, 6 bases. Germline CDR1 reads SGDLS; CDR2 reads YYNGEE. V gave up 5 bases and J gave up 2 bases, with 8 bases separating them. The CDR3 consists of 13 residues. Combining the CDR3 with reference TRBV9 and TRBJ1-3 gives the whole variable domain DSGVTQTPKHLITATGQRVTLRCSPRSGDLSVYWYQQSLDQGLQFLIQYYNGEERAKGNILERFSAQQFPDLHSELNLSSLELGDSALYFCASRGTPGNTIYFGEGSWLTVV.

This sequence joins TRBV5-1 and TRBJ2-3; unclear D gene. This CDR3 contains 14 residues. The V and J ends lost 0 bases and 4 bases respectively, with 9 bases between them. Germline assignment: CDR1 SGHRS and CDR2 YFSETQ. For the CDR3, the DNA is TGCGCCAGCAGCTTGGAAAGCGTGGCAGATACGCAGTATTTT. This encodes CASSLESVADTQYF. The variable domain in full, completed from reference TRBV5-1 and TRBJ2-3, reads KAGVTQTPRYLIKTRGQQVTLSCSPISGHRSVSWYQQTPGQGLQFLFEYFSETQRNKGNFPGRFSGRQFSNSRSEMNVSTLELGDSALYLCASSLESVADTQYFGPGTRLTVL.

The chain recombines TRBV3-1 (or the pseudogene TRBV3-2) with TRBJ1-6; the D gene is possibly TRBD1 (5 bases). The CDR3 length is 15 residues. The V gene's germline CDR1 is LGHDT and CDR2 YNNKEL (reference sequence). V lost 6 bases to trimming and J lost 2 bases, with 11 bases between them. CDR3 loop: CASSRTMTYNSPLHF. DNA of the CDR3: TGTGCCAGCAGTAGGACAATGACCTATAATTCACCCCTCCACTTT.

The V gene is TRBV19, the J gene TRBJ2-1; no definite D call. Germline CDR1 is LNHDA and CDR2 is SQIVND (reference sequence). Trimming took 7 bases from V and 9 from J, leaving 16 bases between them. CDR3 length: 13 amino acids. CDR3: CASNPPETSEQFF. CDR3 in DNA: TGTGCCAGTAACCCGCCCGAAACAAGTGAGCAGTTCTTC.

This CDR3 reads CASSYRQGTEKLFF. The CDR3 DNA reads TGTGCCAGCAGTTACCGCCAGGGGACTGAAAAACTGTTTTTT. The chain uses TRBV6-5 and TRBJ1-4, with D possibly being TRBD1 (6 bases). There are 14 residues in the CDR3. V was cut by 2 bases and J by 7 bases, with 11 bases left in between. The germline V gene encodes CDR1 MNHEY and CDR2 SVGAGI.

The chain has TRBV28 and TRBJ1-1; the match to TRBD1 covers 7 bases. Germline loops: CDR1 MDHEN, CDR2 SYDVKM. V shed 4 bases and J 1 base; nucleotides not matched to a gene: 3. The length of the CDR3 is 14 residues. The CDR3 DNA is TGTGCCAGCAGTTACTGGACAGGGAACACTGAAGCTTTCTTT. Its protein product is CASSYWTGNTEAFF. The full variable domain, its missing parts supplied by reference TRBV28 and TRBJ1-1, is DVKVTQSSRYLVKRTGEKVFLECVQDMDHENMFWYRQDPGLGLRLIYFSYDVKMKEKGDIPEGYSVSREKKERFSLILESASTNQTSMYLCASSYWTGNTEAFFGQGTRLTVV.

The gene calls are TRBV19 and TRBJ2-4, with TRBD1 matching 7 bases. The CDR3 contains 16 residues. The V and J ends lost 2 bases and 4 bases, in that order; junction bases with no gene match: 8. The germline CDR1 and CDR2 sequences are LNHDA and SQIVND (reference sequence). CDR3 nucleotide sequence: TGTGCCAGTAGTATAAGGGGGCAGGGTGAGAAAAACATTCAGTACTTC. Translated, it gives CASSIRGQGEKNIQYF.

V usage is TRBV9 and J usage is TRBJ2-3, with D unclear. V was cut by 0 bases and J by 0 bases, with 5 bases left in between. The CDR3 runs 14 residues. Germline V lookup: CDR1 SGDLS, CDR2 YYNGEE. DNA for the CDR3: TGTGCCAGCAGCGTAGCTCCCAGCACAGATACGCAGTATTTT. Translation: CASSVAPSTDTQYF.

This clone has only one observation. The J gene is TRBJ1-2, the V gene TRBV24-1; no clear D gene. The CDR3 sequence is 13 residues long. Trimming stripped 1 base from V and 7 bases from J, with 9 bases between. Looked up from germline, CDR1 is KGHDR and CDR2 is SFDVKD. The chain's CDR3 is CATSDFGGSGYTF. The CDR3 region has the DNA TGTGCCACCAGTGATTTTGGTGGGAGTGGCTACACCTTC.

CDR3 sequence (DNA): TGTGCCAGCAGCTCACGGCTAGCGGCGAACACCGGGGAGCTGTTTTTT. Residues: CASSSRLAANTGELFF. The rearrangement links TRBV7-2 to TRBJ2-2; 7 nucleotides line up with TRBD2. In germline, CDR1 is SGHTA, CDR2 FQGNSA. The CDR3 extends over 16 amino acids. J was trimmed by 0 bases and V by 4 bases; bases with no gene match: 5.

This chain joins TRBV28 and TRBJ2-7; 8 nucleotides match TRBD1. The trim removed 8 bases at V and 5 bases at J, leaving 14 bases unmatched. Germline-derived CDR1 and CDR2 are MDHEN and SYDVKM. The CDR3 loop spans 15 amino acids. CDR3 sequence: CASSKWGRGQNEQYF. The CDR3 DNA sequence: TGTGCCAGCTCTAAATGGGGCAGGGGGCAAAACGAGCAGTACTTC.

This clone is a singleton in its sample. This specimen includes other DNA sequences encoding the same CDR3. The chain couples TRBV19 to TRBJ2-1, with D perhaps TRBD1 (5 bases). The length of the CDR3 is 13 residues. With 5 bases removed from V and 4 bases from J, the gap between germline ends came to 9 bases. The V gene's germline CDR1 is LNHDA and CDR2 SQIVND (reference sequence). The CDR3 DNA follows: TGTGCCAGTAGTCGTACAGGTTACAATGAGCAGTTCTTC. Translation: CASSRTGYNEQFF.

This chain joins TRBV5-1 and TRBJ1-1; no reliable D call. The CDR3 is made up of 15 amino acids. Per the germline V gene, CDR1 is SGHRS and CDR2 is YFSETQ. V lost 0 bases and J 0 bases, leaving 9 bases between the germline ends. The DNA of the CDR3 is TGCGCCAGCAGCTTGGTAGGGAGATTGAACACTGAAGCTTTCTTT. Translated: CASSLVGRLNTEAFF. Full variable domain (missing parts from reference TRBV5-1 and TRBJ1-1): KAGVTQTPRYLIKTRGQQVTLSCSPISGHRSVSWYQQTPGQGLQFLFEYFSETQRNKGNFPGRFSGRQFSNSRSEMNVSTLELGDSALYLCASSLVGRLNTEAFFGQGTRLTVV.

The rearrangement joins TRBV6-5 to TRBJ2-5; no clear D. The CDR3 covers 15 residues. Between the trimmed V and J ends, which lost 0 bases and 5 bases, there was a span of 13 bases. Germline V gene sequence: CDR1 MNHEY, CDR2 SVGAGI. The CDR3 DNA follows: TGTGCCAGCAGTTACTCGACTGTTTCCGAGGAGACCCAGTACTTC. As protein: CASSYSTVSEETQYF.

In its sample, this clone ranks as medium-sized. The chain combines TRBV29-1 with TRBJ2-7; the match to TRBD1 covers 8 bases. Germline CDR1 reads SQVTM; CDR2 reads ANQGSEA. The trim removed 4 bases at V and 5 bases at J, leaving 13 bases unmatched. CDR3 length equals 15 residues. The CDR3 coding sequence is TGCAGCGTTGTAGATTTCGGGACAGGTAAAGACGAGCAGTACTTC. This encodes CSVVDFGTGKDEQYF.

A single count supports this clone. V and J are TRBV7-8 and TRBJ1-5; tentative D call: TRBD1 (6 bases). Germline assignment: CDR1 SGHVS and CDR2 FQNEAQ. The CDR3 is 16 residues long. V was cut by 1 base and J by 8 bases, with 18 bases left in between. The CDR3: CASSLGGGVGFKPQHF. In nucleotides, the CDR3 is TGTGCCAGCAGCTTAGGAGGGGGGGTAGGGTTCAAGCCCCAGCATTTT.

This clone was seen just once. The rearrangement links TRBV6-5 to TRBJ1-5; 9 bases are a match to TRBD1. Trimming cost V 7 bases and J 1 base; bases outside gene matches: 5. CDR3 length: 15 residues. Germline V gene sequence: CDR1 MNHEY, CDR2 SVGAGI. The CDR3, as DNA: TGTGCCAGCACGTCACAGGGGGCCAGCAATCAGCCCCAGCATTTT. Translation gives CASTSQGASNQPQHF.